Listed below are T cell receptor beta chains from one sample, sequenced in a study of T cell clonotyping in hematopoietic cell transplantation. The data were produced by immunoSEQ multiplex PCR, yet TCRdb's version contains in-frame clones alone and is incomplete. The sample yields approximately 22,000 clones, almost 90% seen once. This sample comprised peripheral blood mononuclear cells, obtained before stem cell transplant. These receptors all come from a young man with biphenotypic leukemia. Some clones in this sample may be carry-over from other donors' samples. CDR3s include the opening cysteine and the closing phenylalanine or tryptophan.

V: TRBV7-9
J: TRBJ2-7
CDR3: CASSLGEGREQYF

V: TRBV28
J: TRBJ2-2
CDR3: CASSKLGAGGTGELFF

V: TRBV2
J: TRBJ2-2
CDR3: CASSERGGPGNTGELFF

V: TRBV19
J: TRBJ2-3
CDR3: CASSKGQNTDTQYF

V: TRBV5-6
J: TRBJ1-3
CDR3: CASSYPGVGNTIYF

V: TRBV7-9
J: TRBJ1-6
CDR3: CASSLVRGDSPLHF

V: TRBV4-2
J: TRBJ2-6
CDR3: CASSRPLVQGFLGGANVLTF

V: TRBV11-3
J: TRBJ2-5
CDR3: CASSLEGGPWETQYF

V: TRBV6-5
J: TRBJ2-7
CDR3: CASSYFGQGWGEQYF

V: TRBV6-1
J: TRBJ1-5
CDR3: CASSKNRGSNQPQHF

V: TRBV19
J: TRBJ1-6
CDR3: CASSIRQGIGLYNSPLHF

V: TRBV29-1
J: TRBJ2-2
CDR3: CSARRGNTGELFF

V: TRBV6-5
J: TRBJ2-5
CDR3: CASKTGTEETQYF

V: TRBV7-2
J: TRBJ2-7
CDR3: CASSFSYDSYEQYF

V: TRBV5-1
J: TRBJ2-6
CDR3: CASSPLSRSGANVLTF

V: TRBV6-1
J: TRBJ1-2
CDR3: CASSALPGQAFYGYTF

V: TRBV29-1
J: TRBJ2-6
CDR3: CSVIAGFDVLTF

V: TRBV6-5
J: TRBJ2-5
CDR3: CVSSSGGVQETQYF

V: TRBV25-1
J: TRBJ1-4
CDR3: CASSPGLSGEKLFF

V: TRBV4-1
J: TRBJ2-7
CDR3: CASSPGGGRGDYEQYF

V: TRBV6-7
J: TRBJ2-7
CDR3: CAPDPSVSPYEQYF

V: TRBV7-9
J: TRBJ2-5
CDR3: CASIQRGDLSETQYF

V: TRBV6-5
J: TRBJ2-6
CDR3: CASTEPGANVLTF

V: TRBV19
J: TRBJ1-3
CDR3: CASSIVTGDTIYF

V: TRBV7-9
J: TRBJ1-1
CDR3: CASSLDGIAFF

V: TRBV6-5
J: TRBJ2-7
CDR3: CASSTSGTGEYEQYF

V: TRBV29-1
J: TRBJ2-2
CDR3: CSVHGAGGDTGELFF

V: TRBV7-9
J: TRBJ2-3
CDR3: CASSRQGDTQYF

V: TRBV19
J: TRBJ1-5
CDR3: CASSTDREATQPQHF

V: TRBV18
J: TRBJ2-1
CDR3: CASSRGVAYNEQFF

V: TRBV30
J: TRBJ2-7
CDR3: CAWRRDRPHEQYF

V: TRBV30
J: TRBJ2-2
CDR3: CAWTDSSNTGELFF

V: TRBV11-2
J: TRBJ2-3
CDR3: CASSAQLAADTQYF

V: TRBV12-2
J: TRBJ2-3
CDR3: CASRKLPFGTDTQYF

V: TRBV15
J: TRBJ2-5
CDR3: CATSREGHHQETQYF

V: TRBV28
J: TRBJ1-5
CDR3: CASRESGEGNQPQHF

V: TRBV25-1
J: TRBJ1-2
CDR3: CASSGAQQGSTYGYTF

V: TRBV6-5
J: TRBJ2-7
CDR3: CASSYSPGGDEQYF

V: TRBV27
J: TRBJ2-7
CDR3: CASRTEDSSYEQYF

V: TRBV11-3
J: TRBJ2-5
CDR3: CASSPGGSGGTQYF

V: TRBV19
J: TRBJ1-6
CDR3: CASSIEAGFLDSPLHF

V: TRBV11-2
J: TRBJ2-3
CDR3: CASSGGSIVADTQYF

V: TRBV14
J: TRBJ2-5
CDR3: CASSPLQGGQQETQYF

V: TRBV4-1
J: TRBJ1-2
CDR3: CASSHLGRSNYGYTF

V: TRBV6-6
J: TRBJ1-2
CDR3: CASSGLSSGTF

V: TRBV9
J: TRBJ2-1
CDR3: CASSVGQGAGNEQFF

V: TRBV4-1
J: TRBJ1-2
CDR3: CASSQDHGTGFSYTF

V: TRBV6-5
J: TRBJ2-7
CDR3: CASSYSTGSVDYEQYF

V: TRBV7-9
J: TRBJ1-3
CDR3: CASSFSETAASSGNTIYF

V: TRBV5-1
J: TRBJ1-3
CDR3: CASSSRGPGGISGNTIYF

V: TRBV6-1
J: TRBJ1-2
CDR3: CASSGPGQGAYGYTF